This record covers a single T cell receptor beta chain. Its specificity is unknown. This record belongs to a study of shared clonotypes between healthy human individuals. Study outcomes and limitations: Richness estimates generally favored naive over memory subsets. Clonotype sharing among donors was thought likely to change with sequencing depth. Generation probabilities of non-shared clonotypes were lower (relative to those shared by all four donors). Clonotype sharing across a few donors was observed for around 5.1% of naive CD4 clonotypes.

V gave up 2 bases and J gave up 10 bases; unmatched junction bases: 9. This CDR3 is 15 amino acids long. Germline V gene lookup returns CDR1 SGHRS and CDR2 YFSETQ. Using immunoSEQ multiplex PCR, the repertoire was profiled, and TCRdb retains in-frame clones only, with some absent. The table includes around 120,000 clones, less than 80% detected once. This sequence joins TRBV5-1 and TRBJ2-1, with TRBD2 matching over 10 bases. Input material: memory CD8+ T cells sorted from blood. As to subset: CD45RO+ cells pooled with CCR7-negative TemRA cells. The receptor was isolated from a woman aged 25-40 years in good health. The CDR3 spells CASSLQAGGRGEQFF. DNA for the CDR3: TGCGCCAGCAGCTTACAAGCGGGAGGGCGAGGAGAGCAGTTCTTC.